This T cell receptor (beta chain) emerged from a study of cytomegalovirus exposure and HLA in healthy donors listed by TCRdb under 2017. Regarding the research as a whole: An earlier analysis of some 500 of the donors reported about 250 Gb of sequence data and 100 million to 140 million unique TCR beta sequences from around 200 million T cells. Rather than drawing on any new phenotypic data, the later analysis identified candidate immune exposures from TCR beta sequences and the way those sequences occurred across donors. The number of typed donors differed by locus: about 620-630 for A, B, C, DRB1 and DQB1; some 500 for DQA1; 606 for DPA1; and some 430 for DPB1. Four to six DR-DQ haplotypes were handled as single units for association and clustering because linkage in the cohort was strong. In a later analysis, previously published TCR beta repertoires from 500 to 750 donors were re-analyzed and high-resolution HLA genotyping was added so that TCR occurrence patterns could be studied. The genetic ancestry cluster associated with self-reported Caucasian donors included roughly 84% of the 300 to 400 genotyped donors. Alongside the repertoire data, information on donor age, sex, ethnicity and CMV serostatus was compiled. To predict cytomegalovirus infection status, the study brought together high-throughput TCR immunosequencing, statistical association of individual TCRs with disease status, and machine learning. Class I and class II HLA loci were covered by the typing at four-digit resolution. Besides the first cohort of roughly 660 subjects, a separate validation cohort made up of 120 different subjects was used. Approximately 330 gigabases of sequencing data and around 88 million unique TCR sequences made up an early release that covered under 750 HLA-typed donors. The study aimed to test whether signatures of past pathogen exposure could be identified by cataloging public T cell receptors. To decide whether each TCR beta V gene segment behaved as functional or pseudogenic, an earlier analysis of several hundred of the donors relied on high-throughput TCR beta sequencing. The study used immunosequencing to profile the T cell repertoires of several hundred subjects and linked those repertoires to cytomegalovirus serostatus. Across about 380 genotyped donors of the cohort, an average of about 220,000 unique TCR beta nucleotide sequences per donor were sequenced, and 15% to 20% of those sequences were non-productive. Every discovery cohort repertoire had been produced on one sequencing platform. In a later genetic analysis, genome-wide SNP genotypes for 398 of the 666 donors were used, and that subset was treated as a discovery cohort. What the authors observed across the whole study: According to a later analysis, most CMV-associated TCR beta chains appeared to be HLA-restricted, and the HLA associations seemed to be driven largely by CMV exposure. Because counts were too low, seventeen rarely observed V segments, including chromosome 9 orphons, were excluded from the earlier analysis of some 590 of the donors. Sequencing depth was assumed to be roughly uniform across donors in the presence/absence analyses, though that assumption may not hold. According to a later analysis, parvovirus B19, influenza, CMV and Epstein-Barr virus appeared linked to several top co-occurrence clusters. In a later analysis, TCR association rates were found to vary across HLA loci, with the most associated TCRs seen for DRB1 alleles and the fewest for HLA-C alleles. In vitro tests confirmed that a few of the cytomegalovirus-associated TCR beta chains recognize cytomegalovirus antigens. A later genetic analysis reported fewer N-insertions in productive TCRs among donors in an Asian-associated ancestry cluster than the approximately 700-donor mean. A later analysis found that HLA-associated TCR beta chains were more clonally expanded and had lower generation probabilities than equally common non-associated chains. The classifier was reported to diagnose cytomegalovirus status with high specificity and sensitivity in both the original and validation cohorts. Most TCR sequences were seen in very few donors, while some public TCRs were found in many individuals. Specific HLA alleles were associated with 15,000 to 20,000 TCR beta sequences at a false discovery rate of 0.05 in a later analysis. Assigning TCR associations to individual alleles was difficult when HLA alleles, especially DR and DQ, strongly co-occurred. Immune exposure information for the cohort was limited to CMV serostatus. The study listed 150 to 200 TCR beta chains as associated with cytomegalovirus. The authors suggested that the approach could potentially be extended to other disease states and immunological phenotypes. Because some donors lacked HLA typing at each locus, the association tests relied only on the typed subset. A later genetic analysis associated a missense DCLRE1C variant with V-gene and J-gene trimming of TCR beta chains, and an independent cohort replicated the association. A group of highly shared sequence variants was considered likely to be a technical artifact of the sequencing pipeline. A further reported finding was that TCR beta sequences accurately predicted the HLA-A and HLA-B alleles for most subjects in the first cohort. Correlated functional status among segregating V segments might reflect linkage disequilibrium, but an unknown experimental factor could not be ruled out. Broadly in line with IMGT annotations, most TCR beta V segments showed up in productive rearrangements about 87% or about 30% of the time in an earlier analysis of roughly 590 of the donors. In this cohort, only TCR beta chains were sequenced, and detectable features were limited by the absence of alpha or paired-chain data.

Comments on this clone: Its antigen is still unknown. No per-base quality is available; no much larger clone lies one base away.

The cohort comprised more than 550 healthy bone marrow donors. At the time of sampling, all cohort members were nominally healthy, though unrecorded immune exposures were likely present. The donor was CMV seronegative and belonged to the group of 350 or so seronegative cohort members. Each donor provided a peripheral blood sample, and peripheral blood mononuclear cells were used for TCR beta sequencing. The Qiagen DNeasy Blood Extraction Kit was used to extract genomic DNA from the blood cell samples. Library preparation employed the immunoSEQ multiplex PCR assay. For the multiplex PCR, a mixture combining 60 forward primers for TCR Vbeta segments and 13 reverse primers for TCR Jbeta segments was used. A multiplex PCR assay on genomic DNA amplified the CDR3 region of rearranged TCR beta genes. The amplified TCR beta libraries were sequenced on the Illumina HiSeq System as 87-base-pair reads. The study's own analysis went as follows. In a later analysis, some 80 million unique TCR beta chains were counted across the 500 to 700 repertoires, and roughly 11 million of these chains were shared by at least two donors. Raw reads were error-corrected and collapsed into unique sequences with a nearest-neighbor algorithm that merged closely related sequences to remove PCR and sequencing errors. Alignment of CDR3 sequences to IMGT reference sequences was used to assign V, D and J gene segments. For a sequence to be retained, at least a six-nucleotide match to both a V gene segment and a J gene segment was required. A rearrangement counted as productive if the CDR3 had no stop codons and remained in frame with V and J, and every other rearrangement counted as non-productive. CDR3 was defined by IMGT convention, running from the second conserved V-encoded cysteine to the conserved J-encoded phenylalanine. In an earlier analysis of more than 550 of the donors, sequences lacking an unambiguous match to a single V gene segment were excluded. In an earlier analysis of 587 of the donors, V segments were called functional above 56.7% productive rearrangements and were called segregating when the between-donor standard deviation exceeded 5%. A statistical classification framework was built for diagnosing cytomegalovirus status from the catalog of TCR beta chain sequences. In a later analysis, TCR nucleotide sequences were compared against IMGT/GENE-DB human TR gene sequences so that V and J genes could be assigned. Using the TCRdist pipeline, a later analysis assigned CDR3 sequences along with most-parsimonious VDJ recombination scenarios. In a later analysis, each TCR beta chain was defined by its CDR3 amino acid sequence together with its V-gene family, and reads lacking a unique V-gene family were excluded. In a later analysis, nearly 600 highly shared, low-generation-probability nucleotide sequences were removed to address suspected cross-contamination and a sequencing artifact. In a later analysis, a clonal expansion index was calculated for each public chain from normalized within-repertoire ranks of inferred template counts. In a later analysis, generation probabilities were computed using a VDJ recombination model fitted to out-of-frame rearrangements, and the results were checked against IGoR. In a later analysis, TCR-TCR, TCR-HLA and TCR-CMV co-occurrence was scored with hypergeometric tests, and a repertoire-size bias correction was applied to TCR pairs. To estimate false discovery rates, a later analysis permuted the HLA or CMV assignments 20 times. In a later analysis, co-occurring TCRs were grouped using DBSCAN, with TCRdist sequence similarity added in when clustering inside HLA-allele-positive subsets. Co-occurrence clustering excluded repertoires with fewer than 30,000 or more than 120,000 public chains, plus five with anomalous nucleotide sharing. TCRdb took over this immuneACCESS table, retaining in-frame rearrangements with V and J assigned. Such tables are incomplete; in checked studies, under half of the missing clones stem from an unresolved V gene, and the remainder is unexplained. V, J and clone size are those of that table, while D and trimming were read from the DNA. Recorded for this sample are about 200,000 clones; almost 85% of them occurred a single time. Approximately 2.1% of the sample belongs to the ten largest clones.

The TCR was taken from a woman between 50 and 59 years old in good health and CMV-seronegative. What was sequenced was PBMCs.

In nucleotides, the sequence is TGTGCCAGCAGTTACTTAAGCCCGAGCCCCCACGAGCAGTACTTC. Its product reads: CASSYLSPSPHEQYF. This sequence uses TRBV6-5 and TRBJ2-7, with the D gene uncertain. V sheds 1 base and J sheds 5 bases, leaving 15 bases between their ends. The germline V gene provides CDR1 MNHEY and CDR2 SVGAGI. Including the terminal cysteine and phenylalanine, the CDR3 comprises 15 residues. CDR3 DNA is the only sequence kept; it has 45 bases, read in frame from the first base.